A single sample is the source of the 20 T cell receptor beta chains below, sequenced in a study of T-cell reconstitution after alpha-beta-depleted transplantation in children. Unique molecular identifiers featured in how the TCRbeta library was prepared. TCRdb re-called the PCR reads through MiXCR, storing one row per CDR3 protein. The sample includes 600,000 to 700,000 distinct CDR3 sequences, about an eighth seen only once; the top ten take 0.65% to 0.9%. Specimen: PBMCs, collected before TCRalphabeta/CD19-depleted stem cell transplant. Source of these receptors: a girl aged 2 to 9 with congenital amegakaryocytic thrombocytopenia, due to receive a stem cell transplant.

This clonotype appeared a few times. The chain uses TRBV20-1 and TRBJ2-1; D remains ambiguous. V was cut by 3 bases and J by 12 bases, with 21 bases left in between. The CDR3 length is 14 residues. The germline V gene has CDR1 DFQATT and CDR2 SNEGSKA (reference sequence). The CDR3 DNA follows: TGCAGTGCTAGGACCGTTTATGGTGGGTCCTCGCAGTTCTTC. It yields the protein CSARTVYGGSSQFF.

In regard to this clonotype: It may be a read error: a sequence one base away is much more abundant. A read error is likely, as this CDR3 ends without the conserved phenylalanine or tryptophan. The V and J genes are TRBV20-1 and TRBJ1-2, with D hard to call. Germline V lookup: CDR1 DFQATT, CDR2 SNEGSKA (reference sequence). Trimming shortened V by 0 bases and J by 5 bases, and 13 bases separated the two germline ends. The CDR3 is made up of 14 amino acids. CDR3 residues: CSARERGGGYGYTS. The CDR3 bases are TGCAGTGCTAGAGAGCGAGGTGGTGGGTATGGCTACACCTCC.

This clonotype was observed a handful of times. This CDR3 is CSVDGGTGGFSFF. CDR3 bases: TGCAGCGTTGACGGGGGAACAGGGGGCTTTTCTTTCTTT. V and J are TRBV29-1 and TRBJ1-1; 9 bases fit TRBD1. Germline V gene data show CDR1 as SQVTM and CDR2 as ANQGSEA. V lost 3 bases and J lost 12; bases outside the gene matches: 11. The CDR3 is 13 amino acids.

The rearrangement links TRBV18 to TRBJ2-3, with TRBD1 identical over 7 bases. The CDR3 totals 17 residues. Trimming took 5 bases from V and 1 from J; bases not matched to a gene: 12. Germline CDR1 KGHSH, CDR2 LQKENI. CDR3 in amino acids: CASSAAMRQGGTDTQYF. The CDR3 DNA reads TGTGCCAGCTCAGCCGCGATGCGACAGGGAGGCACAGATACGCAGTATTTT.

This sequence joins TRBV7-9 and TRBJ2-7; D possibly matches TRBD1 or TRBD2 (5 bases each). In germline, CDR1 is SEHNR, CDR2 FQNEAQ (reference sequence). This CDR3 region has 14 residues. The germline V and J ends were trimmed by 5 bases and 4 bases, with 15 bases remaining between them. DNA of the CDR3: TGTGCCAGCAGCCTACCGGGACCCGCTTACGAGCAGTACTTC. Protein product: CASSLPGPAYEQYF.

There are a few counts of this clonotype. The chain recombines TRBV7-2 with TRBJ1-4; D is possibly TRBD1 (5 bases). The V end lost 1 base, the J end lost 10 bases, and 13 bases lay between the germline ends. The germline V gene encodes CDR1 SGHTA and CDR2 FQGNSA. There are 14 residues in the CDR3. CDR3 bases: TGTGCCAGCAGCTTAGATGGGGGAGGGAGAAAACTGTTTTTT. It specifies CASSLDGGGRKLFF.

V is TRBV12-3 or TRBV12-4 and J is TRBJ1-4; 8 bases line up with TRBD1. Trimming took 3 bases from V and 6 from J; bases not matched to a gene: 12. The CDR3 runs 17 residues. In DNA form, the CDR3 reads TGTGCCAGCAGTTTTGGGCACCCCGGGACAGGAGATGAAAAACTGTTTTTT. This encodes CASSFGHPGTGDEKLFF.

This clonotype was seen at least ten times. The genes are TRBV5-1 and TRBJ1-5; 7 bases are shared with TRBD1. The V and J ends lost 0 bases and 7 bases, in that order; junction bases with no gene match: 1. Per germline, CDR1 SGHRS and CDR2 YFSETQ. The CDR3 loop spans 13 amino acids. Here the CDR3 reads CASSLEQGQPQHF. DNA for the CDR3: TGCGCCAGCAGCTTGGAACAGGGGCAGCCCCAGCATTTT.

The chain joins TRBV5-1 to TRBJ2-2, with 8 bases fitting TRBD1. Trimming removed 6 bases from V and 4 bases from J; junction bases left unmatched: 5. Per the germline V gene, CDR1 is SGHRS and CDR2 is YFSETQ. The CDR3 sequence is 14 residues long. CDR3 sequence: CASMDREVTGELFF. DNA of the CDR3: TGCGCCAGCATGGACAGGGAGGTCACCGGGGAGCTGTTTTTT.

This clonotype was seen a handful of times. This chain uses TRBV12-3 or TRBV12-4 with TRBJ2-7, with 12 bases lining up with TRBD2. The CDR3 runs 15 residues. V gave up 8 bases and J gave up 5 bases; unmatched junction bases: 10. CDR3 loop: CASQKGLAGLDEQYF. As DNA, the CDR3 is TGTGCCAGCCAGAAAGGACTAGCGGGACTCGACGAGCAGTACTTC.

This clonotype has more than one count but fewer than ten. The chain links TRBV11-2 to TRBJ1-2; D gene unclear. This CDR3 contains 14 residues. Trimming cost V 5 bases and J 8 bases, with 18 bases left between them. Germline values: CDR1 SGHAT, CDR2 FQNNGV. CDR3: CASSRPVRSGGYTF. In nucleotides, the CDR3 is TGTGCCAGCAGCCGACCGGTTCGGTCCGGAGGCTACACCTTC.

The table lists this clonotype with a few counts. J is TRBJ2-3 and V is TRBV12-3 or TRBV12-4, with TRBD2 matching over 10 bases. V shed 5 bases and J 4 bases; nucleotides not matched to a gene: 3. The CDR3 sequence is 14 residues long. CDR3 coding DNA: TGTGCCAGCAGTGAGCGGGAGGGTTCAGATACGCAGTATTTT. Amino acids: CASSEREGSDTQYF.

The rearrangement uses TRBV3-1 and TRBJ2-7, with D tentatively TRBD2 (7 bases). CDR3 length: 14 amino acids. Trimming cost V 3 bases and J 3 bases, with 12 bases left between them. Germline V gene lookup returns CDR1 LGHDT and CDR2 YNNKEL (reference sequence). The DNA for the CDR3 is TGTGCCAGCAGCCAGGGGGCGGGGGTCTACGAGCAGTACTTC. The encoded protein is CASSQGAGVYEQYF.

This clonotype was observed at least ten times. The J gene is TRBJ2-7, the V gene TRBV12-3 or TRBV12-4; TRBD2 agrees at 10 bases. The V gene end was trimmed by 0 bases and the J gene end by 10 bases; junction bases not matched to a gene: 6. The CDR3 length is 14 residues. CDR3 loop: CASSLAGLARKQYF. In nucleotides, the CDR3 is TGTGCCAGCAGTTTAGCGGGACTAGCGCGTAAACAGTACTTC.

This clonotype was seen ten or more times. V gene TRBV6-1 combines with J gene TRBJ2-3; 8 nucleotides match TRBD1. Germline assignment: CDR1 MNHNS and CDR2 SASEGT. The CDR3 extends over 15 amino acids. V shed 3 bases, J shed 2 bases, and the junction held 4 bases outside the gene matches. CDR3: CASSDRGRNTDTQYF. CDR3 nucleotide sequence: TGTGCCAGCAGTGACAGGGGGCGAAACACAGATACGCAGTATTTT.

This clonotype was seen at least ten times. The chain is built from TRBV5-1 and TRBJ2-6, with 9 bases that match TRBD1. V lost 2 bases, J lost 2 bases, and 2 bases stayed unmatched. The length of the CDR3 is 16 residues. The germline V gene encodes CDR1 SGHRS and CDR2 YFSETQ. CDR3: CASSFTGGAGANVLTF. As DNA, the CDR3 is TGCGCCAGCAGCTTCACAGGGGGCGCTGGGGCCAACGTCCTGACTTTC.

This clonotype was seen ten or more times. This sequence joins TRBV7-3 and TRBJ2-7; 11 nucleotides agree with TRBD2. In germline, CDR1 is SGHTA, CDR2 FQGTGA. V lost 5 bases to trimming and J lost 3 bases; unmatched junction nucleotides: 6. The CDR3 has 15 amino acids. The CDR3 protein is CASSLRLAGNYEQYF. In DNA, the CDR3 is TGTGCCAGCAGCCTTCGACTAGCGGGAAACTACGAGCAGTACTTC.

The rearrangement links TRBV7-9 to TRBJ1-2; 8 nucleotides match TRBD1. This CDR3 is built from 15 residues. Germline V gene sequence: CDR1 SEHNR, CDR2 FQNEAQ (reference sequence). Germline trimming cut 5 bases from V and 4 bases from J; bases unmatched to any gene: 9. CDR3 region: CASSKGPGQVYGYTF. The CDR3 DNA follows: TGTGCCAGCAGCAAAGGCCCGGGACAGGTCTATGGCTACACCTTC.

This clonotype was counted many times. The chain recombines TRBV12-3 or TRBV12-4 with TRBJ2-7; D not resolved. V was cut by 7 bases and J by 2 bases, with 12 bases left in between. CDR3 length equals 13 residues. The CDR3 bases are TGTGCCAGCACCCCGGCCGACACCTACGAGCAGTACTTC. It yields the protein CASTPADTYEQYF.

The rearrangement links TRBV20-1 to TRBJ2-5; 7 bases match TRBD2. Germline loops: CDR1 DFQATT, CDR2 SNEGSKA (reference sequence). J gave up 4 bases and V 3 bases, and 5 bases lay outside the gene matches. The CDR3 runs 13 residues. The CDR3 is CSASLTGGETQYF. CDR3 nucleotide sequence: TGCAGTGCTAGCCTAACGGGAGGAGAGACCCAGTACTTC.